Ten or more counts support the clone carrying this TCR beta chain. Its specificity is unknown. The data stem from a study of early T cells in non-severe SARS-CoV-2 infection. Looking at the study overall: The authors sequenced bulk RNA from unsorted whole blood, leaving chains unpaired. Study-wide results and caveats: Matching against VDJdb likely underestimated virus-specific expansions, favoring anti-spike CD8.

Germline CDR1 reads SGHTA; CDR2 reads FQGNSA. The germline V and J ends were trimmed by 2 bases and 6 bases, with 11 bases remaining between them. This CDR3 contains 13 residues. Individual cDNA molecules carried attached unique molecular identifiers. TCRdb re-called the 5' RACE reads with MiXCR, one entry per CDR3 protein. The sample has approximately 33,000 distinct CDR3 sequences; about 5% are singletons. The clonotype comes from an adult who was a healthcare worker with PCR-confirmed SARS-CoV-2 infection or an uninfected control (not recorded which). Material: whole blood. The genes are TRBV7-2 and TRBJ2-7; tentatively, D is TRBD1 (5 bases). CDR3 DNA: TGTGCCAGCAGCTTAAAAACAGGTCCCGAGCAGTACTTC. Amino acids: CASSLKTGPEQYF.